This T cell receptor beta chain is drawn from a study of CD8 T cells in Susac syndrome. Turning to the study itself: At the time their blood was drawn, patients with Susac syndrome were either therapy-naive, on corticosteroids (with some of them also receiving intravenous immunoglobulin), or on intravenous immunoglobulin alone.

The CDR3 loop spans 11 amino acids. Trimming cost V 4 bases and J 7 bases, with 7 bases left between them. Blood CD8+ and CD4+ T cells underwent high-throughput TCR beta sequencing. Isolation of CD8+ and CD4+ T cells was performed negatively, whereas enrichment of TEMRA cells was done by FACS. When the RNA was reverse transcribed, random hexamers were used with an input of 0.5 to 1 ug. The authors amplified TCR beta CDR3 across 54 Vbeta and 13 Jbeta using immunoSEQ multiplex PCR. MiXCR, applied by TCRdb to the immunoSEQ multiplex PCR reads, yields one record per CDR3 protein. Of around 150,000 distinct CDR3 sequences in the sample, 85% to 95% are singletons; the top ten hold about 0.18%.

Sequenced sample: CD8+ T cells from PBMCs. V usage is TRBV12-3 or TRBV12-4 and J usage is TRBJ1-1, with D hard to call. The origin of this receptor is a human donor with Susac syndrome. The CDR3 loop reads CASSSPIEAFF. DNA for the CDR3: TGTGCCAGCAGTTCCCCTATTGAAGCTTTCTTT.